This T cell receptor beta chain was found in a study of cytomegalovirus exposure and HLA in healthy donors (dated by TCRdb to 2015 to 2018). Concerning the study at large: An earlier analysis of roughly 500 of the donors reported under 300 Gb of sequence data and approximately 120 million unique TCR beta sequences obtained from some 200 million T cells. Roughly 310 gigabases of sequencing data and approximately 85 million unique TCR sequences were included in an early release covering 550 to 800 HLA-typed donors. Among the roughly 410 genotyped donors, more than 70% belonged to the genetic ancestry cluster associated with self-reported Caucasian donors. The study aimed to test whether signatures of past pathogen exposure could be identified by cataloging public T cell receptors. Using immunosequencing, the study profiled T cell repertoires from 500 to 800 subjects and related those repertoires to cytomegalovirus serostatus. In addition to the first cohort of approximately 650 subjects, a separate validation cohort of around 110 different subjects was used. To predict cytomegalovirus infection status, the study combined high-throughput TCR immunosequencing, statistical association of individual TCRs with disease status, and machine learning. A later analysis re-examined previously published TCR beta repertoires from 600 to 700 donors and added high-resolution HLA genotyping to investigate patterns of TCR occurrence. Rather than using new phenotypic data, the later analysis identified candidate immune exposures from TCR beta sequences and from how often those sequences occurred across donors. An earlier analysis of 587 of the donors used high-throughput TCR beta sequencing to judge whether each TCR beta V gene segment behaved as functional or pseudogenic. Alongside the repertoire data, information on donor age, sex, ethnicity and CMV serostatus was compiled. Genome-wide SNP genotypes for about 65% of the 666 donors were used in a later genetic analysis, which treated that subset as a discovery cohort. All discovery cohort repertoires had been generated on a single sequencing platform. HLA typing covered class I and class II loci at four-digit resolution. The number of typed donors differed by locus: roughly 620-630 for A, B, C, DRB1 and DQB1; about 520 for DQA1; fewer than 610 for DPA1; and 450 to 480 for DPB1. Roughly five DR-DQ haplotypes were handled as single units for association and clustering because linkage in the cohort was strong. On average, around 200,000 unique TCR beta nucleotide sequences were sequenced per donor among more than 350 genotyped donors of the cohort, with approximately 18% of those sequences being non-productive. Summary of the overall study and its limitations: The authors suggested that the approach could potentially be generalized to other disease states and immunological phenotypes. Strong co-occurrence of HLA alleles, especially DR and DQ, made assigning TCR associations to individual alleles difficult. An earlier analysis of approximately 530 of the donors showed that most TCR beta V segments appeared in productive rearrangements either about 87% or about 30% of the time, which broadly matched IMGT annotations. The sequencing pipeline was judged likely to have produced a cluster of highly shared sequence variants as a technical artifact. Sequencing depth was assumed to be roughly uniform across donors in the presence/absence analyses, though that assumption may not hold. The 87-base-pair reads could not distinguish some IMGT-functional V segments, including TRBV6-2 and TRBV6-3, so those segments were excluded. A later analysis reported that several top co-occurrence clusters appeared linked to parvovirus B19, influenza, CMV and Epstein-Barr virus. The only immune exposure information available for the cohort was CMV serostatus. Only TCR beta chains were sequenced in this cohort, and the absence of alpha or paired-chain data limited detectable features. In a later analysis, the rate of TCR association differed among HLA loci, with DRB1 alleles having the most associated TCRs and HLA-C alleles having the fewest. In a later genetic analysis, a missense DCLRE1C variant was associated with V-gene and J-gene trimming of TCR beta chains, and the association was replicated in an independent cohort. According to a later genetic analysis, donors in an Asian-associated ancestry cluster had fewer N-insertions in productive TCRs than the approximately 650-donor mean. Because counts were too low, 15 or so rarely observed V segments, including chromosome 9 orphons, were excluded from the earlier analysis of a few hundred of the donors. A later analysis found that most CMV-associated TCR beta chains appeared HLA-restricted, with HLA associations seemingly driven largely by CMV exposure. HLA typing was unavailable for some donors at each locus, so association tests used only the typed subset. A total of 150 to 200 TCR beta chains were listed by the study as associated with cytomegalovirus. A few of the identified cytomegalovirus-associated TCR beta chains were confirmed in vitro to be specific for cytomegalovirus antigens. A further reported finding was that TCR beta sequences accurately predicted the HLA-A and HLA-B alleles for most subjects in the first cohort. In both the original and validation cohorts, the classifier was reported to diagnose cytomegalovirus status with high specificity and sensitivity. A later analysis found that HLA-associated TCR beta chains were more clonally expanded and had lower generation probabilities than equally common non-associated chains. While some public TCRs were present in many individuals, most TCR sequences turned up only very rarely across donors. Correlated functional status among segregating V segments might reflect linkage disequilibrium, but an unknown experimental factor could not be ruled out. A later analysis associated about 16,000 TCR beta sequences with specific HLA alleles at a false discovery rate of 0.05.

Libraries came from the immunoSEQ multiplex PCR assay. For the multiplex PCR, a mixture combining 60 forward primers for TCR Vbeta segments and 13 reverse primers for TCR Jbeta segments was used. The CDR3 region of rearranged TCR beta genes was amplified from genomic DNA with a multiplex PCR assay. The Illumina HiSeq System was used to sequence the amplified TCR beta libraries as 87-base-pair reads. The study's processing was this. A later analysis counted approximately 76 million unique TCR beta chains across the roughly 700 repertoires, and approximately 11 million of these chains were shared by at least two donors. Raw reads were error-corrected and collapsed into unique sequences by a nearest-neighbor algorithm in which closely related sequences were merged to remove PCR and sequencing errors. Alignment of CDR3 sequences to IMGT reference sequences was used to assign V, D and J gene segments. For a sequence to be retained, a match of at least six nucleotides was required to both a V gene segment and a J gene segment. Rearrangements were classified as productive when the CDR3 lacked stop codons and remained in frame with V and J, and all other rearrangements were classified as non-productive. Following IMGT convention, CDR3 was defined as the stretch from the second conserved V-encoded cysteine up to the conserved J-encoded phenylalanine. The earlier analysis of about 610 of the donors excluded sequences that lacked an unambiguous match to a single V gene segment. An earlier analysis of 450 to 650 of the donors called V segments functional above 56.7% productive rearrangements and segregating when the between-donor standard deviation exceeded 5%. A statistical classification framework was built for diagnosing cytomegalovirus status from the catalog of TCR beta chain sequences. A later analysis assigned V and J genes by comparing TCR nucleotide sequences with IMGT/GENE-DB human TR gene sequences. A later analysis assigned CDR3 sequences and most-parsimonious VDJ recombination scenarios with the TCRdist pipeline. In a later analysis, each TCR beta chain was defined by its CDR3 amino acid sequence together with its V-gene family, and reads lacking a unique V-gene family were excluded. As a way to deal with suspected cross-contamination and a sequencing artifact, a later analysis dropped more than 500 nucleotide sequences that were highly shared and had low generation probability. In a later analysis, a clonal expansion index for each public chain was calculated from normalized within-repertoire ranks of inferred template counts. In a later analysis, generation probabilities were computed with a VDJ recombination model fitted to out-of-frame rearrangements, and the resulting probabilities were checked against IGoR. A later analysis scored TCR-TCR, TCR-HLA and TCR-CMV co-occurrence with hypergeometric tests, applying a repertoire-size bias correction to TCR pairs. To estimate false discovery rates, a later analysis permuted the HLA or CMV assignments 20 times. In a later analysis, co-occurring TCRs were grouped using DBSCAN, with TCRdist sequence similarity added in when clustering inside HLA-allele-positive subsets. Repertoires with fewer than 30,000 or more than 120,000 public chains, plus five repertoires with anomalous nucleotide sharing, were excluded from co-occurrence clustering. The source is immuneACCESS, and TCRdb retained only in-frame sequences with V and J called. Part of the clones is not carried over; for the studies checked, unresolved V genes explain less than half of this, and the remainder is unexplained. That table is the source of V, J and clone size, and D and trimming were worked out from the DNA. This sample has 150,000 to 200,000 clones in its table, and over 9.5% of those were observed once. The ten biggest clones cover approximately 8.4% of the sample.

The cohort consisted of 650 to 850 healthy bone marrow donors. At the time of sampling, all cohort members were nominally healthy, though unrecorded immune exposures were likely present. The donor tested CMV seropositive and was one of the 289 seropositive cohort members. Each donor provided a peripheral blood sample, and peripheral blood mononuclear cells were used for TCR beta sequencing. The Qiagen DNeasy Blood Extraction Kit was used to extract genomic DNA from the blood cell samples. In regard to this clone: Its antigen is not yet known. Base qualities were left out, and no much larger clone turns up one base away.

V is reduced by 4 bases and J by 2 bases, leaving a spacing of 14 bases between them. CDR3 length: 16 amino acids, cysteine to phenylalanine. The CDR3 DNA has 48 bases and is translated from base 1. CDR1 MNHEY and CDR2 SMNVEV were looked up in the germline V gene (reference sequence). The receptor's source is a man aged 50-59 years in good health and CMV-seropositive. Sequenced material: PBMCs. The V and J segments used are TRBV27 and TRBJ1-4, with TRBD1 tentatively as D gene (6 bases match). Here the CDR3 is given as CASSSRSGATNEKLFF. In nucleotide form, the sequence is TGTGCCAGCAGTTCCCGCTCAGGGGCCACTAATGAAAAACTGTTTTTT.